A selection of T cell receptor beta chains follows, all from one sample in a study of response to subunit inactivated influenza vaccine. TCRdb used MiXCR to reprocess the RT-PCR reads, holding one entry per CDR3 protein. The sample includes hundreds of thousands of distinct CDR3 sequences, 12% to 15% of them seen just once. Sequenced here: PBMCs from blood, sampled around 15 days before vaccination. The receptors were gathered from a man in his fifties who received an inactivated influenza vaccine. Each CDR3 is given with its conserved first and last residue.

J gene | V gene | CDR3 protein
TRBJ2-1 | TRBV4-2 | CASSQYGVNNEQFF
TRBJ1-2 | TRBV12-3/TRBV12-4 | CASTFGSLGNYGYTF
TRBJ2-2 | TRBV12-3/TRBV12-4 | CASSRLSTGELFF
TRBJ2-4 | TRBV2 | CASRKDRTGTNIQYF
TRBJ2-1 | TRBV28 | CASSPGLAGAPNEQFF
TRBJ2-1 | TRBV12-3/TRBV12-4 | CASSDRDQNNEQFF
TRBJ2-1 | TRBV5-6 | CASSSRQGYEQFF
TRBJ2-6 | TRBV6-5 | CASSWKHRVPSSGANVLTF
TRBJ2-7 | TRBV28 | CASSLSPGTSGRARFYEQYF
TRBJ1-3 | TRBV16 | CASSVRLSGNTIYF
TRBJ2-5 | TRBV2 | CASRDPQRGRGETQYF
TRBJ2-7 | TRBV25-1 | CASSRDGLSYEQYF
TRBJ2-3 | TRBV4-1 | CASSQDLGASARRGTDTQYF
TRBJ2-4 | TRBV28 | CASSLVQGAKNIQYF
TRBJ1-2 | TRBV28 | CASSGDRGYTF
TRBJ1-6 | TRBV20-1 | CSATGTGVSPLHF
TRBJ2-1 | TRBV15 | CATSREGQGYNEQFF
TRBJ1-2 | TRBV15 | CATSLRAHGYTF
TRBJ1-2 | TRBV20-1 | CSADTDRAYGYTF
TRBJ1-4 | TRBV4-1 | CASSQDRTYIREKLFF
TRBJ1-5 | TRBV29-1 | CSVQGRGDQPQHF
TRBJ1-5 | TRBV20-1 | CSAMTGGNEPQHF
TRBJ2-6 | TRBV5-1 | CASSLVPGGARGTGANVLTF
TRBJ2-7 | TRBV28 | CASSSGTITYEQYF
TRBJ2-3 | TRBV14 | CASSQGPRDYTDTQYF
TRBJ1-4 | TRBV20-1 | CSARQGATTNEKLFF